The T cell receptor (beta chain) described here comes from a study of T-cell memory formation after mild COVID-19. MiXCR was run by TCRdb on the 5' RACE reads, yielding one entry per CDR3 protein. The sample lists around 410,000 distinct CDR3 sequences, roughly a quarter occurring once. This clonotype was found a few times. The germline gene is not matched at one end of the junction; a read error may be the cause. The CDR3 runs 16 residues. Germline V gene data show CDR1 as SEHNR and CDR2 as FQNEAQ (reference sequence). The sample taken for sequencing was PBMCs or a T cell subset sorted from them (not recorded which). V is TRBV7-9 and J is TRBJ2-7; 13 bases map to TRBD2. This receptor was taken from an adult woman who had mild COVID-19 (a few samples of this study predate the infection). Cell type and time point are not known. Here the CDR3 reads CASSPGLAGDSYEKYF. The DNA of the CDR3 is TGTGCCAGCAGCCCCGGACTAGCGGGGGACTCCTACGAGAAGTACTTC.